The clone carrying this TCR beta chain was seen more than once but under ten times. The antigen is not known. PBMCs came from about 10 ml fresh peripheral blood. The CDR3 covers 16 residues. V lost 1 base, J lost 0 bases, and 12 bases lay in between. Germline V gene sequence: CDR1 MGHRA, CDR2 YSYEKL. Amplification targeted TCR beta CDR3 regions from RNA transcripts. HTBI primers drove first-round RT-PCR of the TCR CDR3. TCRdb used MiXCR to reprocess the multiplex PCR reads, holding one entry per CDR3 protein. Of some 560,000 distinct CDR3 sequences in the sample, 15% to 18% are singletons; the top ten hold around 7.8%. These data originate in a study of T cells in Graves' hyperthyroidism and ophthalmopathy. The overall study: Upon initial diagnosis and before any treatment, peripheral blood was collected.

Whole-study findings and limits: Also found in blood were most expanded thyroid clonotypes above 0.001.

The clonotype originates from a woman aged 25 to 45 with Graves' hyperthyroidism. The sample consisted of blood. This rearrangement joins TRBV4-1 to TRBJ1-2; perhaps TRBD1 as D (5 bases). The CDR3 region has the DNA TGCGCCAGCAGCCAAGTATTCACAGGAACTAACTATGGCTACACCTTC. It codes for CASSQVFTGTNYGYTF.